These 23 T cell receptor beta chains came from one sample sequenced in a study of cytomegalovirus exposure and HLA in healthy donors. This PCR relied on a set of 60 Vbeta primers and 13 Jbeta primers. Sequenced by immunoSEQ multiplex PCR; TCRdb stores in-frame clones only, minus some. The sample lists 85,000 to 130,000 clones; 76% were seen once. What was sequenced was PBMCs. Receptor source: a woman under 30 in good health and CMV-seropositive.

This rearrangement joins TRBV19 to TRBJ2-7; possibly TRBD1 for D (6 bases). Per the germline V gene, CDR1 is LNHDA and CDR2 is SQIVND (reference sequence). V was clipped by 4 bases and J by 7 bases, with 11 bases between them. The CDR3 consists of 12 residues. Here the CDR3 DNA reads TGTGCCAGTAGTACACAGGGAAGAGAGCAGTACTTC. Amino acid sequence: CASSTQGREQYF.

The sample holds a few counts of this clone. The junction shows a germline mismatch at one end, possibly a read error. The gene calls are TRBV7-7 and TRBJ1-4, with 11 bases lining up with TRBD1. The CDR3 loop spans 17 amino acids. Germline loops: CDR1 SSHAT, CDR2 FNYEAQ (reference sequence). For the CDR3, the DNA is TGTGCTAGCAGCCCCTCAGCCGGGACAGGGGGTATTGAAAAACTGTTTTTT. Protein sequence: CASSPSAGTGGIEKLFF.

Remarks on this clone: The junction does not match germline at one end; this may be a read error. The sample has other DNA sequences that encode this CDR3 too. V usage is TRBV9 and J usage is TRBJ1-1, with TRBD1 matching 8 bases. CDR1 and CDR2 from the germline V gene are SGDLS and YYNGEE. The CDR3 runs 15 residues. The CDR3 DNA reads as TGTGCCAGCAGCACACAGACAGGGGTGAACACTGAAGCCTTCTTT. Encoded protein: CASSTQTGVNTEAFF.

This clone has a handful of counts. The chain couples TRBV5-1 to TRBJ2-1; D gene ambiguous. Germline V lookup: CDR1 SGHRS, CDR2 YFSETQ. The CDR3 has 15 amino acids. The V gene lost 0 bases and the J gene lost 4 bases, with 11 bases spanning the gap. The CDR3 bases are TGCGCCAGCAGCTTGGGAGGTACCGGGTACAATGAGCAGTTCTTC. Protein: CASSLGGTGYNEQFF.

The CDR3 DNA reads TGTGCCAGCAGCCCCGCGGGGGCTGGTAATGAAAAACTGTTTTTT. It translates to CASSPAGAGNEKLFF. V usage is TRBV13 and J usage is TRBJ1-4, with D perhaps matching TRBD1 (6 bases). Germline V gene lookup returns CDR1 PRHDT and CDR2 FYEKMQ (reference sequence). This CDR3 contains 15 residues. Trimming removed 5 bases from V and 4 bases from J, with 14 bases in between.

This clone was picked up a small number of times. This chain uses TRBV5-1 with TRBJ1-1, with a possible D match to TRBD1 (6 bases). CDR3 size: 13 residues. Germline CDR1 SGHRS, CDR2 YFSETQ. Trimming left V 4 bases short and J 1 base short, with 8 bases between. Here the CDR3 reads CASSKDRNTEAFF. For the CDR3, the DNA is TGCGCCAGCAGCAAGGACAGGAACACTGAAGCTTTCTTT.

This chain connects TRBV7-9 to TRBJ1-4; 10 nucleotides match TRBD1. The junction had 11 bases not matched to a gene; V was cut back by 4 bases and J by 0 bases. Germline loops: CDR1 SEHNR, CDR2 FQNEAQ (reference sequence). CDR3 length: 19 residues. CDR3 residues: CASSSIGTGARATNEKLFF. The CDR3, as DNA: TGTGCCAGCAGCTCCATCGGGACAGGGGCCAGAGCAACTAATGAAAAACTGTTTTTT.

This clone has a single count. The V gene is TRBV9, the J gene TRBJ2-2, with D possibly TRBD1 on 6 matching bases. The CDR3 contains 14 residues. The V and J ends lost 4 bases and 4 bases respectively, with 11 bases between them. CDR1 SGDLS and CDR2 YYNGEE come from the germline V gene. The CDR3 DNA follows: TGTGCCAGCAGCCCAACAGGGTTCACCGGGGAGCTGTTTTTT. Translation: CASSPTGFTGELFF.

This clone was detected only once. This sequence joins TRBV6-1 and TRBJ2-7, with a tentative D call TRBD2 (5 bases). Trimming left V 1 base short and J 5 bases short, with 18 bases between. Per the germline V gene, CDR1 is MNHNS and CDR2 is SASEGT. The CDR3 loop spans 16 amino acids. DNA for the CDR3: TGTGCCAGCAGTGAAGGTGGAGGTTTCGTCTTCGACGAGCAGTACTTC. The encoded protein is CASSEGGGFVFDEQYF.

The V call is TRBV28, the J call TRBJ1-4; possible D gene TRBD1, 5 bases. Looked up from germline, CDR1 is MDHEN and CDR2 is SYDVKM. V lost 2 bases and J 8 bases, leaving 12 bases between the germline ends. This CDR3 is built from 14 residues. The CDR3 bases are TGTGCCAGCAGTTTAGTAGGGGCGAGCGAAAAACTGTTTTTT. This translates into CASSLVGASEKLFF.

This chain's CDR3 is CASSLGRTGVTTDTQYF. CDR3 DNA: TGTGCCAGCAGCTTGGGAAGGACAGGAGTCACCACAGATACGCAGTATTTT. The chain joins TRBV5-8 to TRBJ2-3; 7 nucleotides align to TRBD1. This CDR3 has 17 amino acids. Looked up from germline, CDR1 is SGHTS and CDR2 is YDEGEE. V shed 0 bases, J shed 2 bases, and the junction held 9 bases outside the gene matches.

The rearrangement uses TRBV18 and TRBJ1-1; D uncertain. The germline CDR1 and CDR2 sequences are KGHSH and LQKENI. V gave up 3 bases and J gave up 0 bases, with 5 bases separating them. The CDR3 is 13 residues long. This CDR3 reads CASSPPVNTEAFF. The CDR3 nucleotides are TGTGCCAGCTCACCCCCGGTGAACACTGAAGCTTTCTTT.

The chain links TRBV28 to TRBJ2-7, with D unresolved. Trimming stripped 4 bases from V and 7 bases from J, with 14 bases between. This CDR3 spans 13 amino acids. The germline V gene encodes CDR1 MDHEN and CDR2 SYDVKM. In DNA, the CDR3 is TGTGCCAGCAGTTCCCCCGGAGAGTATGAGCAGTACTTC. As protein: CASSSPGEYEQYF. The variable domain in full, with the rest retrieved from reference TRBV28 and TRBJ2-7, is DVKVTQSSRYLVKRTGEKVFLECVQDMDHENMFWYRQDPGLGLRLIYFSYDVKMKEKGDIPEGYSVSREKKERFSLILESASTNQTSMYLCASSSPGEYEQYFGPGTRLTVT.

The chain joins TRBV7-9 to TRBJ2-7; tentative D call: TRBD1 (5 bases). The CDR3 runs to 14 residues. V was trimmed by 5 bases and J by 3 bases, leaving 14 bases between them. From germline, CDR1 is SEHNR and CDR2 FQNEAQ (reference sequence). In DNA, the CDR3 is TGTGCCAGCAGCCCTCAGGGCTCCCTCTACGAGCAGTACTTC. Translated, it gives CASSPQGSLYEQYF.

This clone was seen only a few times. The chain links TRBV29-1 to TRBJ2-1; 9 positions match TRBD2. Germline values: CDR1 SQVTM, CDR2 ANQGSEA. The junction had 5 bases not matched to a gene; V was cut back by 5 bases and J by 6 bases. This CDR3 spans 13 amino acids. CDR3 region: CSVFLAGPNEQFF. The CDR3, as DNA: TGCAGCGTTTTCCTAGCGGGACCCAATGAGCAGTTCTTC.

J is TRBJ2-3 and V is TRBV15; 8 nucleotides line up with TRBD2. The length of the CDR3 is 16 residues. Per the germline V gene, CDR1 is LNHNV and CDR2 is YYDKDF (reference sequence). V was clipped by 5 bases and J by 1 base; unmatched bases: 8. The CDR3 nucleotides are TGTGCCACCAGCGCTAGTAGCGGGAAAGGCACAGATACGCAGTATTTT. Translated: CATSASSGKGTDTQYF.

V usage is TRBV11-1 and J usage is TRBJ2-3; 7 bases match TRBD2. The germline CDR1 and CDR2 sequences are SGHAT and FQDESV (reference sequence). V lost 4 bases to trimming and J lost 6 bases; unmatched junction nucleotides: 7. The CDR3 runs to 14 residues. This chain's CDR3 is CASSSGLPSDTQYF. Here the CDR3 DNA reads TGTGCCAGCAGCTCGGGACTACCTAGTGATACGCAGTATTTT.

The chain employs TRBV7-2 and TRBJ2-7; a weak D match, TRBD2 (6 bases). V was pared by 0 bases and J by 6 bases, with 12 bases between. This CDR3 spans 14 amino acids. Per germline, CDR1 SGHTA and CDR2 FQGNSA. Here the CDR3 reads CASSLAGSLTEQYF. CDR3 coding DNA: TGTGCCAGCAGCTTAGCCGGGAGTCTAACCGAGCAGTACTTC.

This clone was counted only a few times. The genes are TRBV5-1 and TRBJ1-2, with 7 bases lining up with TRBD1. Looked up from germline, CDR1 is SGHRS and CDR2 is YFSETQ. CDR3 length: 15 amino acids. The trim removed 5 bases at V and 4 bases at J, leaving 11 bases unmatched. This chain's CDR3 is CASRLNTQGSYGYTF. The CDR3 DNA is TGCGCCAGCAGACTCAACACACAGGGGAGCTATGGCTACACCTTC.

The chain has TRBV7-2 and TRBJ1-3; a possible D gene is TRBD1 (6 bases). V gave up 2 bases and J gave up 4 bases, with 9 bases separating them. Germline loops: CDR1 SGHTA, CDR2 FQGNSA. This CDR3 contains 14 residues. Here the CDR3 reads CASSLMGAGNTIYF. In DNA form, the CDR3 reads TGTGCCAGCAGCTTAATGGGGGCCGGAAACACCATATATTTT.

The genes are TRBV7-3 and TRBJ2-3; D is perhaps TRBD2 (5 bases). Per germline, CDR1 SGHTA and CDR2 FQGTGA. The CDR3 extends over 15 amino acids. Trimming pared 2 bases from V and 6 bases from J, leaving 15 bases between. CDR3 nucleotide sequence: TGTGCCAGCAGCTTATTCCCTAGCACGCCGGATACGCAGTATTTT. It is translated as CASSLFPSTPDTQYF.

This clone was detected once. This chain links TRBV6-5 with TRBJ1-2; D is ambiguous. Trimming shortened V by 0 bases and J by 4 bases, and 9 bases separated the two germline ends. Germline CDR1 and CDR2: MNHEY and SVGAGI. The length of the CDR3 is 14 residues. The DNA for the CDR3 is TGTGCCAGCAGTTACTCCGGGTCACCCTATGGCTACACCTTC. This codes for CASSYSGSPYGYTF.

The chain links TRBV7-9 to TRBJ1-2; D is undetermined. V lost 5 bases and J lost 4, with 11 bases in between. The CDR3 length is 13 residues. Looked up from germline, CDR1 is SEHNR and CDR2 is FQNEAQ (reference sequence). The CDR3 sequence: CASSPHTSYGYTF. DNA for the CDR3: TGTGCCAGCAGCCCCCACACCTCCTATGGCTACACCTTC. Combining the CDR3 with reference TRBV7-9 and TRBJ1-2 gives the whole variable domain DTGVSQNPRHKITKRGQNVTFRCDPISEHNRLYWYRQTLGQGPEFLTYFQNEAQLEKSRLLSDRFSAERPKGSFSTLEIQRTEQGDSAMYLCASSPHTSYGYTFGSGTRLTVV.